This T cell receptor (beta chain) is drawn from a study of vaccination effects on CD4 cells after COVID-19. Before sequencing took place, the ViraFEST assay used viral peptide pools to expand antigen-specific CD4+ T cells. Cells that had been cultured for 10 days were the source of isolated CD4+ T cells. Two-dose vaccination with either BNT162b2 or mRNA-1273 was given to the participants. Vaccine recipients, nucleocapsid antibody negative, had no prior SARS-CoV-2 infection. TCRdb's table, derived via immunoSEQ multiplex PCR, lists solely in-frame clones and lacks some. The sample carries around 46,000 clones, over 60% recorded once. Germline loops: CDR1 MDHEN, CDR2 SYDVKM. V was cut by 2 bases and J by 1 base, with 6 bases left in between. The CDR3 length is 14 residues. Regarding this clone: Its matching antigen is unknown.

V is TRBV28 and J is TRBJ1-5, with D unresolved. This TCR was recovered from a human donor who received a COVID-19 vaccine. This sample comprised CD4+ T cells from PBMCs cultured with HCoV-OC43 spike peptides, obtained after COVID-19 vaccination. Described subset: HCoV-OC43 spike overlapping peptide pool stimulation. In DNA, the CDR3 is TGTGCCAGCAGTTTACCAGGAAGCAATCAGCCCCAGCATTTT. Its translation is CASSLPGSNQPQHF.